This T cell receptor (beta chain) is drawn from a study of blood T cell repertoires in COVID-19. Study-level information: From T cells, B-cell-depleted T cells, or PBMCs came the material, which was cDNA or gDNA.

The authors' processing: Reference gene primer amplification yielded estimated nucleated cell counts. Here immunoSEQ multiplex PCR was the method, and the copy in TCRdb shows in-frame clones only, minus some. V, J and clone size derive from that table, while D and trimming were established from the DNA sequence. In the table there are more than 150,000 clones, approximately 84% of which are singletons. Source material: peripheral blood. The clonotype comes from a human donor in a cohort sampled during active COVID-19.

Here the CDR3 DNA reads TGTGCCAGCAGTGACCCTACGGGGTCACCCCTCCACTTT. Translated, it gives CASSDPTGSPLHF. The chain joins TRBV6-1 to TRBJ1-6; D gene unclear. The germline V gene encodes CDR1 MNHNS and CDR2 SASEGT. Trimming left V 3 bases short and J 10 bases short, with 10 bases between. The CDR3 has 13 residues.